The next 5 T cell receptor beta chains were all read from a single sample in a study of blood T cell repertoires in COVID-19. The protocol was immunoSEQ multiplex PCR, while the TCRdb copy is restricted to in-frame clones and leaves out a portion. The table includes about 250,000 clones, around 86% detected once. Sample: PBMCs or T cells enriched from blood (not recorded which). Every receptor here comes from a middle-aged man who had recovered from COVID-19.

In its sample, this clone was seen once. The CDR3 DNA follows: TGTGCCAGCAGCGACAGAACAGGGGGGAATGGAAACACCATATATTTT. Protein: CASSDRTGGNGNTIYF. V is TRBV7-2 and J is TRBJ1-3; 8 positions agree with TRBD1. With V trimmed by 5 bases and J by 3 bases, 9 bases remained unmatched. The CDR3 is 16 residues long. Germline CDR1 SGHTA, CDR2 FQGNSA. Full variable domain (remainder filled in from reference TRBV7-2 and TRBJ1-3): GAGVSQSPSNKVTEKGKDVELRCDPISGHTALYWYRQSLGQGLEFLIYFQGNSAPDKSGLPSDRFSAERTGGSVSTLTIQRTQQEDSAVYLCASSDRTGGNGNTIYFGEGSWLTVV.

This clone appeared many times. The chain recombines TRBV5-1 with TRBJ1-3; D is perhaps TRBD1 (6 bases). Per germline, CDR1 SGHRS and CDR2 YFSETQ. The CDR3 totals 13 residues. Trimming took off 7 bases at V and 0 bases at J, with 8 bases between the two ends. The CDR3 nucleotides read TGCGCCAGCCGGGACAACTCTGGAAACACCATATATTTT. Amino acid sequence: CASRDNSGNTIYF.

This clone was observed a handful of times. This sequence joins TRBV10-3 and TRBJ2-3; TRBD2 matches at 16 bases. With 4 bases clipped from V and 8 bases from J, the junction kept 12 bases outside the gene matches. Germline CDR1 is ENHRY and CDR2 is SYGVKD. This CDR3 has 18 residues. In nucleotides, the CDR3 is TGTGCCATCAGTGGTACCGGGACTAGCGGGGGGGTGCGTGTTACGCAGTATTTT. This sequence encodes CAISGTGTSGGVRVTQYF.

This chain uses TRBV9 with TRBJ2-7; TRBD2 might be the D (6 bases). The CDR3 consists of 12 residues. V was pared by 2 bases and J by 7 bases, with 10 bases between. Germline V gives CDR1 SGDLS, CDR2 YYNGEE. The CDR3 here is CASSVVGGEQYF. The CDR3 coding sequence is TGTGCCAGCAGCGTCGTGGGGGGTGAGCAGTACTTC.

V gene TRBV7-9 combines with J gene TRBJ2-7, with TRBD1 as a possible D gene (5 bases). Germline lookup yields CDR1 SEHNR and CDR2 FQNEAQ (reference sequence). This CDR3 spans 14 amino acids. Deletions cut 3 bases from V and 2 bases from J, with 11 bases between. The DNA of the CDR3 is TGTGCCAGCAGCTTGGCCAACAGGCCCTACGAGCAGTACTTC. Encoded protein: CASSLANRPYEQYF.